The 11 T cell receptor beta chains below were found in one sample sequenced in a study of CD8 T cells in ankylosing spondylitis. TCRdb analysed the 5' RACE reads with MiXCR anew, one entry per CDR3 protein. The sample carries 300,000 to 350,000 distinct CDR3 sequences, about 15% recorded once. The sequenced material came from blood, either unsorted or a sorted T cell fraction (not recorded which). The receptor source for this set is a male donor with ankylosing spondylitis or in good health (not recorded which).

This clonotype was observed a few times. V usage is TRBV27 and J usage is TRBJ2-2; TRBD2 matches at 10 bases. CDR3 length: 16 residues. The ends lost 8 bases at V and 6 bases at J; junction bases unmatched: 12. Looked up from germline, CDR1 is MNHEY and CDR2 is SMNVEV (reference sequence). The CDR3 nucleotides read TGTGCCAGCCGCCTTTGGCCAGCGGGAGGGGCCGGGGAGCTGTTTTTT. Its protein is CASRLWPAGGAGELFF.

This chain uses TRBV7-8 with TRBJ1-2; TRBD1 might be the D (5 bases). Germline assignment: CDR1 SGHVS and CDR2 FQNEAQ. The CDR3 runs to 16 residues. Trimming removed 0 bases at V and 4 bases at J, with 15 bases between. This CDR3 reads CASSLAGQGARYGYTF. CDR3 sequence (DNA): TGTGCCAGCAGCTTAGCCGGTCAGGGAGCTCGCTATGGCTACACCTTC.

This clonotype showed up just a few times. V is TRBV5-1 and J is TRBJ2-3; TRBD2 aligns across 9 bases. Germline CDR1 SGHRS, CDR2 YFSETQ. CDR3 size: 16 residues. Germline trimming cut 1 base from V and 6 bases from J; bases unmatched to any gene: 9. CDR3 bases: TGCGCCAGCAGCTTGCCGGCTAGCGGGGATACGGATACGCAGTATTTT. Its protein product is CASSLPASGDTDTQYF.

This clonotype turned up a few times. V gene TRBV5-1 combines with J gene TRBJ2-2; D uncertain. Germline CDR1 SGHRS, CDR2 YFSETQ. This CDR3 region has 15 residues. V lost 0 bases and J 4 bases, leaving 10 bases between the germline ends. CDR3 sequence: CASSLEGIATGELFF. The CDR3 nucleotides read TGCGCCAGCAGCTTGGAAGGTATCGCCACCGGGGAGCTGTTTTTT.

This clonotype was seen only a few times. The chain links TRBV7-9 to TRBJ1-4, with D hard to call. This CDR3 has 15 amino acids. V was cut by 4 bases and J by 3 bases, with 12 bases left in between. Germline CDR1 is SEHNR and CDR2 is FQNEAQ (reference sequence). The CDR3 here is CASSSDGSANEKLFF. In DNA, the CDR3 is TGTGCCAGCAGCTCGGACGGTTCGGCTAATGAAAAACTGTTTTTT.

This clonotype was picked up a small number of times. The V call is TRBV2, the J call TRBJ2-5; weak D call: TRBD2 (7 bases). The germline V and J ends were trimmed by 2 bases and 4 bases, with 14 bases remaining between them. Germline CDR1 reads SNHLY; CDR2 reads FYNNEI. CDR3 length equals 15 residues. In DNA, the CDR3 is TGTGCCAGCAGTGAACCCCGGGGAGGGGGAGAGACCCAGTACTTC. As protein: CASSEPRGGGETQYF.

Only a few counts were recorded for this clonotype. V and J are TRBV7-2 and TRBJ2-1, with D perhaps TRBD2 (6 bases). Trimming stripped 0 bases from V and 15 bases from J, with 12 bases between. The CDR3 totals 12 residues. CDR1 is SGHTA, CDR2 FQGNSA, per germline. In DNA, the CDR3 is TGTGCCAGCAGCTTAGCGGAGGGGAACCGGTTCTTC. It yields the protein CASSLAEGNRFF. The full variable domain, rest sourced from reference TRBV7-2 and TRBJ2-1, is GAGVSQSPSNKVTEKGKDVELRCDPISGHTALYWYRQSLGQGLEFLIYFQGNSAPDKSGLPSDRFSAERTGGSVSTLTIQRTQQEDSAVYLCASSLAEGNRFFGPGTRLTVL.

This clonotype was counted between two and nine times. The chain has TRBV5-6 and TRBJ2-7; tentative D call: TRBD1 (5 bases). The CDR3 loop spans 16 amino acids. Germline V gene lookup returns CDR1 SGHDT and CDR2 YYEEEE. V was pared by 4 bases and J by 4 bases, with 21 bases between. This CDR3 reads CASSPLSAGWIYEQYF. The CDR3 nucleotides read TGTGCCAGCAGCCCCTTAAGTGCAGGGTGGATTTACGAGCAGTACTTC.

The chain links TRBV5-6 to TRBJ2-3; D is unresolved. Germline V gives CDR1 SGHDT, CDR2 YYEEEE. Trimming shortened V by 1 base and J by 6 bases, and 9 bases separated the two germline ends. The length of the CDR3 is 13 residues. The CDR3 coding sequence is TGTGCCAGCAGCTTGTACAGTATTGATACGCAGTATTTT. Residues: CASSLYSIDTQYF.

The chain links TRBV20-1 to TRBJ2-3; 11 positions match TRBD2. The CDR3 is made up of 14 amino acids. The junction had 4 bases not matched to a gene; V was cut back by 3 bases and J by 5 bases. CDR1 is DFQATT, CDR2 SNEGSKA, per germline (reference sequence). Here the CDR3 reads CSARGTSGQDTQYF. The CDR3 DNA sequence: TGCAGTGCTAGGGGGACTAGCGGACAAGATACGCAGTATTTT.

About this clonotype: Germline and junction disagree at one end, which may indicate a read error. The rearrangement uses TRBV12-3 or TRBV12-4 and TRBJ2-1, with D possibly called TRBD1 or TRBD2 (5 bases each). The CDR3 contains 18 residues. CDR3 residues: CAISLNVGTTRDYNEQFF. The CDR3 coding sequence is TGTGCCATCAGTTTAAATGTCGGGACGACAAGGGACTACAATGAGCAGTTCTTC.